This T cell receptor beta chain emerged from a study of blood T cell repertoires in COVID-19. Study information: Acute and convalescent COVID-19 samples came from the United States, Italy and Spain. PBMCs, B-cell-depleted T cells, or T cells provided the cDNA or gDNA that made up the material.

Per the original methods: Estimates of nucleated cell counts were drawn from the amplification of reference gene primers. Method: immunoSEQ multiplex PCR; TCRdb's copy keeps in-frame clones and lacks some. V, J and clone size derive from that table, while D and trimming were established from the DNA sequence. The sample yields 250,000 to 350,000 clones, 89% seen once. The cohort comprised adults aged 18 to 89 years residing in about two dozen US areas. Germline V gene data show CDR1 as SGHAT and CDR2 as FQNNGV. This CDR3 comprises 17 residues. J lost 7 bases, V lost 1 base, and 12 bases had no gene match.

This receptor was identified in a woman between 45 and 65 years old who had been exposed to COVID-19. The sequenced sample was PBMCs or T cells enriched from blood (not recorded which). The chain couples TRBV11-2 to TRBJ2-1, with 8 bases identical to TRBD2. The CDR3 region is CASSLGSGGATLNEQFF. Written as DNA, the CDR3 is TGTGCCAGCAGCTTAGGTTCCGGGGGGGCCACACTAAATGAGCAGTTCTTC.